This is a list of T cell receptor beta chains from one sample in a study of metastatic and nonmetastatic thyroid tumors. TCRdb used MiXCR to call clones anew from the PCR reads. The sample records around 10,000 clones, over 25% being singletons. Material: tumor tissue. These receptors were obtained from a female donor with papillary thyroid cancer or a benign thyroid nodule (not recorded which). Some clones in this sample may be carry-over from other donors' samples. Each CDR3 is given without its conserved first and last residue.

v_call | cdr3_aa
TRBV11-2 | ASSPQGTLYGGYT
TRBV2 | ASSPPSGDYNEQF
TRBV28 | ASSPVGGRYTEAF
TRBV11-2 | ASSLGRGGGTDTQY
TRBV19 | ASSMGKAYEQY
TRBV6-5 | ASSLLAGTVYGYT
TRBV2 | ARGSTAISGNTIY
TRBV12-3/TRBV12-4 | ASSSTQGYEQF
TRBV20-1 | SARDTTSGSEQY
TRBV5-5 | ASRTSGTGVGYT
TRBV28 | ASSLIRANTEAF
TRBV5-1 | ASSPGMDANYGYT
TRBV6-1 | ASSEMAGTAYGYT
TRBV19 | ASSILAGSEDEQF
TRBV12-3/TRBV12-4 | ASSLVERQGEYGYT
TRBV6-1 | ASSVSGTGIYEQY
TRBV20-1 | SGTGGSYEQY
TRBV2 | ASRTDLNTEAF
TRBV10-1 | ASTRNRGQTGELF
TRBV12-3/TRBV12-4 | ASSGHGTRGSYEQY
TRBV11-1 | ASSLRQGGLYEQY
TRBV30 | ASREYGYT
TRBV19 | ASRATGGRETQY
TRBV11-2 | ASSLGTTGNTGELF
TRBV19 | ASNNGGRAHTGELF
TRBV28 | ASSLGGRGNEQF
TRBV5-1 | ASSLAQGAGTEAF
TRBV18 | ASSPRQGSYEQY
TRBV28 | ASSPEILRGQSHEQY
TRBV6-1 | ASSEVAGPKNIQY
TRBV7-2 | ASSLDSPLH
TRBV6-1 | ASSAPVGRGVPGELF
TRBV11-1 | ASSSHSLRDEQF
TRBV15 | ATSRVGSTDTQY
TRBV27 | ASSLLDSANEQF
TRBV6-1 | ASSEGARLGPYEQY
TRBV10-3 | AISGQNYGYT
TRBV2 | ASSEERGSYNERF
TRBV10-3 | AISEDLWANLYGYT
TRBV6-1 | ASRRGGEQY
TRBV5-1 | ASSGAGYEQY
TRBV28 | ASNWGGSGTDTQY
TRBV12-3/TRBV12-4 | ASRGSGSGYEQY
TRBV2 | ASREDRGQETQY
TRBV11-2 | ASSSQITTAGELF
TRBV10-1 | ASSESAGASSYEQY